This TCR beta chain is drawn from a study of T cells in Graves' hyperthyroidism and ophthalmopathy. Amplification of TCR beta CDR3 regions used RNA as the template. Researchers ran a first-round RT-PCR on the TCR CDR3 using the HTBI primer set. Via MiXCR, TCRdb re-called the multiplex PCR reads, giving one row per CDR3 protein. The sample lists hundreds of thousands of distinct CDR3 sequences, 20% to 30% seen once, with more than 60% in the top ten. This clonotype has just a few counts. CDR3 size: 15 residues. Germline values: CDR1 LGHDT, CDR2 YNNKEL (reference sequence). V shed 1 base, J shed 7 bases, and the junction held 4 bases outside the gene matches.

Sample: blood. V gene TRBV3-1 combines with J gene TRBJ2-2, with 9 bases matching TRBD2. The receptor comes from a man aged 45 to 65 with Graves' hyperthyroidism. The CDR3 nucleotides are TGTGCCAGCAGCCAAGGACTAGCGGTCGGCGGGGAGCTGTTTTTT. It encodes CASSQGLAVGGELFF.